This T cell receptor beta chain was obtained from a study of blood T cell repertoires in COVID-19. Study in general: From the United States, Italy and Spain came samples of acute and convalescent COVID-19.

Measured with immunoSEQ multiplex PCR; TCRdb has only the in-frame clones, and not every one. The sample yields about 200,000 clones, 75% to 90% seen once. Symptom resolution, clearance, or two negative PCRs marked the recovered donors of Cohort 3. The V end lost 5 bases, the J end lost 1 base, and 14 bases lay between the germline ends. The CDR3 length is 15 residues. Germline loops: CDR1 LNHDA, CDR2 SQIVND (reference sequence). This chain uses TRBV19 with TRBJ1-1; possible D gene TRBD1, 5 bases. The sample was PBMCs or T cells enriched from blood (not recorded which). This TCR derives from a woman between 25 and 40 years old who had recovered from COVID-19. The CDR3 spells CASSGEGKRNTEAFF. CDR3 DNA: TGTGCCAGTAGTGGGGAGGGGAAGAGGAACACTGAAGCTTTCTTT.